This T cell receptor beta chain is from a study of T cells in localized non-small cell lung cancer. General observations from the study: Owing to sequencing of a solitary tumor region, heterogeneity cannot be discounted. Uninvolved neighboring lung showed the greatest T cell clonality, exceeding tumor. Longer survival (overall) was linked to higher T cell density in blood. In adjacent lung, a median about 54 of the top 100 tumor clones were found.

As for this clone: Its antigen is still unknown.

The junction had 11 bases not matched to a gene; V was cut back by 10 bases and J by 3 bases. CDR3 size: 14 residues. The germline V gene has CDR1 MNHNS and CDR2 SASEGT. This table comes from immunoSEQ multiplex PCR, and its TCRdb copy is limited to in-frame clones, with some not included. Here the sample spans roughly 13,000 clones, approximately 84% being singletons. The material sequenced was peripheral blood, taken before any cancer treatment. The source of this sequence is a male donor aged 60 or older with stage I squamous cell lung carcinoma. V is TRBV6-1 and J is TRBJ2-7; the match to TRBD2 covers 8 bases. CDR3 in amino acids: CATPGGAGDYEQYF. The CDR3 coding sequence is TGTGCCACCCCTGGGGGAGCGGGAGACTACGAGCAGTACTTC.